One and the same sample provided the 28 T cell receptor beta chains below, sequenced in a study of cytomegalovirus exposure and HLA in healthy donors. Amplification used 60 Vbeta primers and 13 Jbeta primers. Sequenced by immunoSEQ multiplex PCR; TCRdb stores in-frame clones only, minus some. In the table there are 100,000 to 150,000 clones, over 8.5% of which are singletons. Sequencing used PBMCs. All receptors come from a woman between 40 and 55 years old in good health and CMV-seropositive.

V is TRBV7-9 and J is TRBJ2-7; 8 positions match TRBD2. From germline, CDR1 is SEHNR and CDR2 FQNEAQ (reference sequence). This CDR3 has 15 residues. The V and J ends lost 6 bases and 6 bases, in that order; junction bases with no gene match: 13. In DNA form, the CDR3 reads TGTGCCAGCAGTCCTACAAGCGGGAGTCGGGCCGAGCAGTACTTC. Translated, it gives CASSPTSGSRAEQYF. The whole variable domain, remainder taken from reference TRBV7-9 and TRBJ2-7, is DTGVSQNPRHKITKRGQNVTFRCDPISEHNRLYWYRQTLGQGPEFLTYFQNEAQLEKSRLLSDRFSAERPKGSFSTLEIQRTEQGDSAMYLCASSPTSGSRAEQYFGPGTRLTVT.

This clone was recorded a few times. The chain links TRBV7-9 to TRBJ1-5; D ambiguous. From germline, CDR1 is SEHNR and CDR2 FQNEAQ (reference sequence). There are 16 residues in the CDR3. The V and J ends lost 1 base and 6 bases respectively, with 16 bases between them. The CDR3 protein is CASSLGQVASGQPQHF. CDR3 nucleotide sequence: TGTGCCAGCAGCTTAGGGCAGGTGGCCTCCGGTCAGCCCCAGCATTTT.

This clone was counted a few times. The chain couples TRBV30 to TRBJ2-7, with D possibly TRBD1 on 7 matching bases. Germline V lookup: CDR1 GTSNPN, CDR2 SVGIG (reference sequence). The CDR3 has 15 amino acids. Deletions cut 3 bases from V and 0 bases from J, with 15 bases between. The CDR3 protein is CAWRGGQRSSYEQYF. CDR3 DNA sequence: TGTGCCTGGAGGGGGGGACAGCGAAGCTCCTACGAGCAGTACTTC.

The chain employs TRBV7-2 and TRBJ2-6; D may be TRBD2 (6 bases). The CDR3 spans 17 residues. Trimming pared 5 bases from V and 2 bases from J, leaving 16 bases between. Germline V CDR1 and CDR2: SGHTA, FQGNSA. CDR3 nucleotide sequence: TGTGCCAGCAGCACGCAAGCGGGCGTAGCTGGGGCCAACGTCCTGACTTTC. Translation: CASSTQAGVAGANVLTF.

The CDR3 DNA sequence: TGTGCCAGCAGCCCGGGACAGGGGTATTACGAGCAGTACTTC. Translating it yields CASSPGQGYYEQYF. The J gene is TRBJ2-7, the V gene TRBV5-8; TRBD1 matches 10 bases. The CDR3 is made up of 14 amino acids. J was trimmed by 4 bases and V by 4 bases; bases with no gene match: 5. Germline values: CDR1 SGHTS, CDR2 YDEGEE.

Only a few counts were recorded for this clone. This chain uses TRBV7-3 with TRBJ2-5; 14 nucleotides match TRBD2. Germline V gives CDR1 SGHTA, CDR2 FQGTGA. CDR3 size: 16 residues. Losses at the gene ends were 5 bases for V and 4 bases for J; bases not matched to a gene: 6. The CDR3 here is CASSPGLAGGLETQYF. The CDR3 bases are TGTGCCAGCAGCCCCGGACTAGCGGGGGGCCTAGAGACCCAGTACTTC. The whole variable domain, remainder taken from reference TRBV7-3 and TRBJ2-5, is GAGVSQTPSNKVTEKGKYVELRCDPISGHTALYWYRQSLGQGPEFLIYFQGTGAADDSGLPNDRFFAVRPEGSVSTLKIQRTERGDSAVYLCASSPGLAGGLETQYFGPGTRLLVL.

Only a few counts were recorded for this clone. The rearrangement uses TRBV6-5 and TRBJ1-1; D perhaps matches TRBD1 (5 bases). Germline values: CDR1 MNHEY, CDR2 SVGAGI. Deletions cut 5 bases from V and 3 bases from J, with 10 bases between. The CDR3 has 13 residues. CDR3: CASSNRRHTEAFF. In DNA, the CDR3 is TGTGCCAGCAGTAACAGGCGACACACTGAAGCTTTCTTT.

CDR3: CASSEVQGAQWVEAFF. The DNA for the CDR3 is TGTGCCAGCAGCGAAGTACAGGGGGCCCAATGGGTTGAAGCTTTCTTT. This chain connects TRBV11-2 to TRBJ1-1; 9 bases map to TRBD1. CDR3 length: 16 residues. Germline loops: CDR1 SGHAT, CDR2 FQNNGV. J lost 7 bases, V lost 5 bases, and 14 bases had no gene match.

This clone has only a few counts. The V call is TRBV30, the J call TRBJ2-1, with D possibly TRBD1 on 6 matching bases. The germline V and J ends were trimmed by 5 bases and 3 bases, with 8 bases remaining between them. Germline CDR1 and CDR2: GTSNPN and SVGIG (reference sequence). There are 12 residues in the CDR3. DNA for the CDR3: TGTGCCTGGTCAGGGGTCTACAATGAGCAGTTCTTC. It specifies CAWSGVYNEQFF.

This chain joins TRBV7-8 and TRBJ1-1; D perhaps matches TRBD1 (5 bases). V dropped 2 bases and J dropped 0 bases, with 10 bases sitting between them. This CDR3 comprises 15 residues. In germline, CDR1 is SGHVS, CDR2 FQNEAQ. The DNA of the CDR3 is TGTGCCAGCAGCTTAACGACAGAAATGAACACTGAAGCTTTCTTT. Amino acids: CASSLTTEMNTEAFF.

The rearrangement uses TRBV5-1 and TRBJ1-1, with TRBD1 matching 9 bases. V lost 6 bases to trimming and J lost 4 bases; unmatched junction nucleotides: 7. The V gene's germline CDR1 is SGHRS and CDR2 YFSETQ. The CDR3 runs 14 residues. The CDR3, as DNA: TGCGCCAGCACCTCCCAGACAGGGGGCACTGAAGCTTTCTTT. It yields the protein CASTSQTGGTEAFF.

The gene calls are TRBV14 and TRBJ1-1; 7 nucleotides line up with TRBD1. V trimming: 6 bases; J trimming: 5 bases; junction bases outside the gene matches: 15. Germline CDR1 reads SGHDN; CDR2 reads FVKESK. The CDR3 has 16 residues. In DNA, the CDR3 is TGTGCCAGCAGTCCCTCACAGGGGTTGCGTAGAACTGAAGCTTTCTTT. This codes for CASSPSQGLRRTEAFF.

The J gene is TRBJ2-6, the V gene TRBV5-6, with D maybe TRBD2 (5 bases). The CDR3 contains 15 residues. The ends were cut back, 4 bases at V and 4 bases at J, with 12 bases in the middle. Per the germline V gene, CDR1 is SGHDT and CDR2 is YYEEEE. The CDR3 sequence: CASSRRGIGANVLTF. CDR3 coding DNA: TGTGCCAGCAGCCGGAGAGGGATCGGGGCCAACGTCCTGACTTTC.

The chain couples TRBV10-1 to TRBJ1-5; 7 bases align to TRBD1. The CDR3 has 14 residues. From germline, CDR1 is WNHNN and CDR2 SYGVQD (reference sequence). The junction had 8 bases not matched to a gene; V was cut back by 8 bases and J by 4 bases. CDR3 sequence (DNA): TGCGCCAGCGGTCCAGGGGGTTTTAATCAGCCCCAGCATTTT. Its protein product is CASGPGGFNQPQHF.

Remarks on this clone: This sample includes further DNA sequences coding for the same CDR3. This chain links TRBV11-2 with TRBJ2-5; no clear D gene. The CDR3 runs to 11 residues. The ends were cut back, 5 bases at V and 1 base at J, with 2 bases in the middle. Germline CDR1 SGHAT, CDR2 FQNNGV. CDR3 DNA: TGTGCCAGCAGCCTCCAAGAGACCCAGTACTTC. It encodes CASSLQETQYF.

This clone was observed a few times. V gene TRBV6-5 combines with J gene TRBJ1-1; 8 bases map to TRBD1. CDR1 is MNHEY and CDR2 is SVGAGI in the germline V gene. Germline trimming cut 5 bases from V and 5 bases from J; bases unmatched to any gene: 4. The CDR3 runs 13 residues. The CDR3 DNA reads TGTGCCAGCAGTGACTACAGGGGGACTGAAGCTTTCTTT. Amino acid sequence: CASSDYRGTEAFF.

In this sample, this clone turned up a few times. The chain has TRBV5-1 and TRBJ2-7; D possibly corresponds to TRBD1 (6 bases). CDR3 length equals 15 residues. Trimming removed 0 bases at V and 5 bases at J, with 15 bases between. In germline, CDR1 is SGHRS, CDR2 YFSETQ. In DNA, the CDR3 is TGCGCCAGCAGCTTGGGGGTTGGACAGTTCGACGAGCAGTACTTC. Amino acids: CASSLGVGQFDEQYF. Filled out from reference TRBV5-1 and TRBJ2-7, the complete variable domain reads KAGVTQTPRYLIKTRGQQVTLSCSPISGHRSVSWYQQTPGQGLQFLFEYFSETQRNKGNFPGRFSGRQFSNSRSEMNVSTLELGDSALYLCASSLGVGQFDEQYFGPGTRLTVT.

The sample holds a few counts of this clone. The chain is built from TRBV4-2 and TRBJ2-5; possible D gene TRBD1, 6 bases. The V gene lost 3 bases and the J gene lost 3 bases, with 11 bases spanning the gap. The CDR3 covers 14 residues. The germline CDR1 and CDR2 sequences are LGHNA and YNFKEQ. The CDR3, as DNA: TGTGCCAGCAGCCACCAACAGGGAAAAGAGACCCAGTACTTC. Protein sequence: CASSHQQGKETQYF.

The sample holds a few counts of this clone. The V call is TRBV6-1, the J call TRBJ2-5; 7 bases are shared with TRBD1. With V trimmed by 2 bases and J by 4 bases, 10 bases remained unmatched. The length of the CDR3 is 16 residues. The V gene's germline CDR1 is MNHNS and CDR2 SASEGT. CDR3: CASSEFEGARLETQYF. CDR3 sequence (DNA): TGTGCCAGCAGTGAATTCGAGGGGGCGCGATTAGAGACCCAGTACTTC.

The table lists this clone with a few counts. Here the CDR3 DNA reads TGTGCCAGCAGTAGCGGACAGGGTAATCAGAATTCACCCCTCCACTTT. It yields the protein CASSSGQGNQNSPLHF. This sequence joins TRBV2 and TRBJ1-6, with 8 bases fitting TRBD1. There are 16 residues in the CDR3. Trimming removed 5 bases from V and 7 bases from J; junction bases left unmatched: 10. Germline CDR1 and CDR2: SNHLY and FYNNEI. Looking up the rest from reference TRBV2 and TRBJ1-6 gives the full variable domain: EPEVTQTPSHQVTQMGQEVILRCVPISNHLYFYWYRQILGQKVEFLVSFYNNEISEKSEIFDDQFSVERPDGSNFTLKIRSTKLEDSAMYFCASSSGQGNQNSPLHFGNGTRLTVT.

V gene TRBV4-1 combines with J gene TRBJ2-7; TRBD1 might be the D (5 bases). Trimming removed 1 base at V and 2 bases at J, with 15 bases between. The CDR3 spans 16 residues. Per the germline V gene, CDR1 is MGHRA and CDR2 is YSYEKL. CDR3 in amino acids: CASSQVSQGRPYEQYF. DNA of the CDR3: TGCGCCAGCAGCCAAGTCTCGCAGGGTCGCCCCTACGAGCAGTACTTC.

The rearrangement joins TRBV5-6 to TRBJ1-2; D may be TRBD1 (6 bases). The CDR3 has 14 residues. CDR1 is SGHDT, CDR2 YYEEEE, per germline. V dropped 0 bases and J dropped 5 bases, with 11 bases sitting between them. DNA for the CDR3: TGTGCCAGCAGCTTGGGACAGGTCCCGTATGGCTACACCTTC. Protein product: CASSLGQVPYGYTF.

The chain employs TRBV18 and TRBJ1-5, with 7 bases identical to TRBD1. V lost 6 bases to trimming and J lost 4 bases; unmatched junction nucleotides: 3. The length of the CDR3 is 13 residues. In germline, CDR1 is KGHSH, CDR2 LQKENI. As DNA, the CDR3 is TGTGCCAGCTCCGACAGGGCTAATCAGCCCCAGCATTTT. Protein product: CASSDRANQPQHF.

This clone has a handful of counts. In DNA, the CDR3 is TGTGCCAGCCTTAGCGGGGCCTCCTACAATGAGCAGTTCTTC. This translates into CASLSGASYNEQFF. The V and J genes are TRBV19 and TRBJ2-1, with 8 bases fitting TRBD2. The CDR3 spans 14 residues. The J segment lost 0 bases and the V segment lost 9 bases, leaving 4 bases of the junction unmatched. From germline, CDR1 is LNHDA and CDR2 SQIVND (reference sequence).

This clone showed up just a few times. The V gene is TRBV25-1, the J gene TRBJ1-1; D possibly corresponds to TRBD1 (5 bases). CDR1 and CDR2 (germline): MGHDK, SYGVNS. The CDR3 loop spans 14 amino acids. Trimming removed 4 bases at V and 1 base at J, with 10 bases between. CDR3 in amino acids: CASSALDRNTEAFF. The CDR3 nucleotides read TGTGCCAGCAGTGCGCTAGACAGGAACACTGAAGCTTTCTTT.

This clone was found a few times. The chain combines TRBV18 with TRBJ2-7; 7 bases agree with TRBD1. CDR1 is KGHSH and CDR2 is LQKENI in the germline V gene. The CDR3 is 16 amino acids. The V gene end was trimmed by 0 bases and the J gene end by 2 bases; junction bases not matched to a gene: 7. CDR3 amino acids: CASSPPTGRSTYEQYF. The CDR3 coding sequence is TGTGCCAGCTCACCACCGACAGGGCGCTCAACCTACGAGCAGTACTTC.

The V and J genes are TRBV18 and TRBJ2-7; 9 bases fit TRBD1. The CDR3 extends over 14 amino acids. CDR1 is KGHSH and CDR2 is LQKENI in the germline V gene. Trimming cost V 2 bases and J 6 bases; bases outside gene matches: 5. CDR3 sequence (DNA): TGTGCCAGCTCACCAGGACAGGGGTCCGTCGAGCAGTACTTC. Translation gives CASSPGQGSVEQYF.

This clone was counted between two and nine times. In nucleotides, the CDR3 is TGTGCCTGGGCCCCGGGGAACCTTGTTCCTAGCACAGATACGCAGTATTTT. The encoded protein is CAWAPGNLVPSTDTQYF. The chain couples TRBV30 to TRBJ2-3, with D maybe TRBD2 (5 bases). V lost 5 bases and J 0 bases, leaving 21 bases between the germline ends. The CDR3 runs to 17 residues. Germline values: CDR1 GTSNPN, CDR2 SVGIG (reference sequence).